The 26 T cell receptor beta chains presented below share a single source sample, sequenced in a study of OX40 agonist ivuxolimab in advanced cancers. Method: immunoSEQ multiplex PCR; TCRdb's copy keeps in-frame clones and lacks some. The sample yields roughly 86,000 clones, more than 80% seen once. The sample consisted of CD4+ or CD8+ T cells sorted from blood, taken in a trial of the OX40 agonist ivuxolimab. Source of these receptors: an adult with an advanced solid tumor such as melanoma, head and neck, liver or kidney cancer.

The chain uses TRBV5-1 and TRBJ2-7; either TRBD1 or TRBD2 may supply D (5 bases each). Germline V gene lookup returns CDR1 SGHRS and CDR2 YFSETQ. There are 12 residues in the CDR3. V lost 4 bases and J 6 bases, leaving 11 bases between the germline ends. CDR3 DNA sequence: TGCGCCAGCAGCCGGGACCGTACCGAGCAGTACTTC. Its protein is CASSRDRTEQYF.

The V gene is TRBV19, the J gene TRBJ2-1; no reliable D call. Germline V lookup: CDR1 LNHDA, CDR2 SQIVND (reference sequence). V was clipped by 5 bases and J by 5 bases, with 13 bases between them. CDR3 size: 14 residues. In nucleotides, the CDR3 is TGTGCCAGTAGTGCCCGGGTCCAGAACAATGAGCAGTTCTTC. This encodes CASSARVQNNEQFF. Complete variable domain (other parts from reference TRBV19 and TRBJ2-1): DGGITQSPKYLFRKEGQNVTLSCEQNLNHDAMYWYRQDPGQGLRLIYYSQIVNDFQKGDIAEGYSVSREKKESFPLTVTSAQKNPTAFYLCASSARVQNNEQFFGPGTRLTVL.

The chain recombines TRBV6-5 with TRBJ2-7; D is perhaps TRBD1 or TRBD2 (5 bases each). In germline, CDR1 is MNHEY, CDR2 SVGAGI. Trimming removed 2 bases at V and 3 bases at J, with 14 bases between. The CDR3 is made up of 15 amino acids. CDR3 loop: CASSYAPGPFYEQYF. For the CDR3, the DNA is TGTGCCAGCAGTTACGCACCGGGACCCTTCTACGAGCAGTACTTC.

This sequence joins TRBV4-1 and TRBJ2-1; possible D gene TRBD1, 6 bases. The CDR3 is 15 residues long. The germline V gene has CDR1 MGHRA and CDR2 YSYEKL. The V end lost 2 bases, the J end lost 7 bases, and 15 bases lay between the germline ends. The CDR3 sequence: CASSQWDTAGNEQFF. For the CDR3, the DNA is TGCGCCAGCAGCCAATGGGACACGGCTGGGAATGAGCAGTTCTTC.

The genes are TRBV15 and TRBJ2-4; a weak D match, TRBD2 (6 bases). Germline V gene data show CDR1 as LNHNV and CDR2 as YYDKDF (reference sequence). Trimming stripped 0 bases from V and 0 bases from J, with 18 bases between. CDR3 length: 19 amino acids. CDR3 in amino acids: CATSRDRGIPIVAKNIQYF. The CDR3 region has the DNA TGTGCCACCAGCAGAGACCGCGGGATCCCCATTGTAGCCAAAAACATTCAGTACTTC.

The chain combines TRBV7-8 with TRBJ2-1; maybe TRBD2 (5 bases). There are 13 residues in the CDR3. V lost 4 bases and J lost 4, with 8 bases in between. Germline values: CDR1 SGHVS, CDR2 FQNEAQ. For the CDR3, the DNA is TGTGCCAGCAGCTCGGGAACTTACAATGAGCAGTTCTTC. Protein: CASSSGTYNEQFF.

The chain links TRBV5-1 to TRBJ2-7; maybe TRBD2 (5 bases). V gave up 1 base and J gave up 5 bases, with 16 bases separating them. Germline V gives CDR1 SGHRS, CDR2 YFSETQ. The CDR3 extends over 15 amino acids. The CDR3 sequence: CASSLRWVGEDEQYF. The CDR3 DNA follows: TGCGCCAGCAGCTTGAGATGGGTGGGAGAAGACGAGCAGTACTTC.

The chain couples TRBV7-8 to TRBJ2-7, with 7 nucleotides matching TRBD1. The junction had 4 bases not matched to a gene; V was cut back by 5 bases and J by 0 bases. The CDR3 loop spans 14 amino acids. Germline values: CDR1 SGHVS, CDR2 FQNEAQ. The CDR3, as DNA: TGTGCCAGCAGCCTTCGACAGGGCTCCTACGAGCAGTACTTC. It specifies CASSLRQGSYEQYF. The full variable domain, rest sourced from reference TRBV7-8 and TRBJ2-7, is GAGVSQSPRYKVAKRGQDVALRCDPISGHVSLFWYQQALGQGPEFLTYFQNEAQLDKSGLPSDRFFAERPEGSVSTLKIQRTQQEDSAVYLCASSLRQGSYEQYFGPGTRLTVT.

CDR3 coding DNA: TGTGCCAGCAGCTCCAATTACGCCCCGGTAGCGGGAGGCCAAGAGACCCAGTACTTC. This sequence encodes CASSSNYAPVAGGQETQYF. The J gene is TRBJ2-5, the V gene TRBV7-9, with 10 bases identical to TRBD2. CDR3 length: 19 amino acids. Germline lookup yields CDR1 SEHNR and CDR2 FQNEAQ (reference sequence). With 4 bases clipped from V and 1 base from J, the junction kept 15 bases outside the gene matches.

The V and J genes are TRBV21-1 and TRBJ2-7; TRBD1 reflects the table's D call only, with no check against the DNA. TRBV21-1 is noted as a pseudogene. CDR3 length equals 17 residues. CDR3 protein: CASSKEKRGQGAHEQYF. The CDR3 DNA sequence: TGTGCCAGCAGCAAAGAGAAGAGGGGACAGGGAGCCCACGAGCAGTACTTC.

The chain couples TRBV19 to TRBJ2-4, with no clear D. Per the germline V gene, CDR1 is LNHDA and CDR2 is SQIVND (reference sequence). V lost 2 bases to trimming and J lost 1 base, with 6 bases between them. This CDR3 comprises 14 residues. CDR3 protein: CASSITGAKNIQYF. The CDR3 DNA is TGTGCCAGTAGTATAACCGGGGCCAAAAACATTCAGTACTTC.

The chain combines TRBV4-2 with TRBJ2-7; 7 bases match TRBD1. The V and J ends lost 0 bases and 3 bases, in that order; junction bases with no gene match: 2. The germline V gene encodes CDR1 LGHNA and CDR2 YNFKEQ. The CDR3 spans 14 residues. The CDR3 DNA is TGTGCCAGCAGCCAAGAGAGGGGGCTCTACGAGCAGTACTTC. As protein: CASSQERGLYEQYF.

This clone was seen once. The chain employs TRBV30 and TRBJ2-1; D uncertain. V was clipped by 2 bases and J by 7 bases, with 9 bases between them. The CDR3 has 12 residues. Looked up from germline, CDR1 is GTSNPN and CDR2 is SVGIG (reference sequence). Here the CDR3 reads CAWSSGPNEQFF. CDR3 coding DNA: TGTGCCTGGAGTTCGGGCCCGAATGAGCAGTTCTTC.

The chain employs TRBV7-2 and TRBJ2-3, with D hard to call. Between the trimmed V and J ends, which lost 0 bases and 6 bases, there was a span of 10 bases. The CDR3 extends over 14 amino acids. In germline, CDR1 is SGHTA, CDR2 FQGNSA. The CDR3, as DNA: TGTGCCAGCAGCTTAGCCCTCTCCTTGGATACGCAGTATTTT. Its translation is CASSLALSLDTQYF.

V gene TRBV7-6 combines with J gene TRBJ1-3; D is ambiguous. Germline V CDR1 and CDR2: SGHVS, FNYEAQ. The CDR3 is 18 residues long. Between the trimmed V and J ends, which lost 1 base and 0 bases, there was a span of 16 bases. The chain's CDR3 is CASSLGTVLSSSGNTIYF. CDR3 nucleotide sequence: TGTGCCAGCAGCTTAGGGACGGTCCTCTCTAGCTCTGGAAACACCATATATTTT.

The chain employs TRBV7-9 and TRBJ2-7, with D perhaps TRBD2 (6 bases). Trimming removed 1 base from V and 4 bases from J, with 11 bases in between. CDR1 is SEHNR and CDR2 is FQNEAQ in the germline V gene (reference sequence). This CDR3 has 14 residues. DNA for the CDR3: TGTGCCAGCAGCTTAGTCGCGACTAGTTACGAGCAGTACTTC. This encodes CASSLVATSYEQYF.

The chain employs TRBV5-1 and TRBJ2-5; 8 bases match TRBD1. CDR3 length equals 14 residues. Germline CDR1 is SGHRS and CDR2 is YFSETQ. Losses at the gene ends were 2 bases for V and 5 bases for J; bases not matched to a gene: 5. DNA of the CDR3: TGCGCCAGCAGCTTTGGCAGGGGGCAGGAGACCCAGTACTTC. Residues: CASSFGRGQETQYF. Supplemented by reference TRBV5-1 and TRBJ2-5, the full variable domain reads KAGVTQTPRYLIKTRGQQVTLSCSPISGHRSVSWYQQTPGQGLQFLFEYFSETQRNKGNFPGRFSGRQFSNSRSEMNVSTLELGDSALYLCASSFGRGQETQYFGPGTRLLVL.

This chain joins TRBV12-5 and TRBJ1-1, with D hard to call. The CDR3 sequence is 13 residues long. The germline gives CDR1 LGHNT, CDR2 FRNRAP. Trimming cost V 1 base and J 5 bases, with 8 bases left between them. The CDR3 is CASGLEGRTEAFF. In DNA, the CDR3 is TGTGCTAGTGGTTTGGAGGGTAGAACTGAAGCTTTCTTT.

In this sample, this clone turned up once. This rearrangement joins TRBV5-5 to TRBJ1-1; D gene uncertain. The length of the CDR3 is 15 residues. The germline V and J ends were trimmed by 6 bases and 1 base, with 16 bases remaining between them. In germline, CDR1 is SGHKS, CDR2 YYEKEE (reference sequence). CDR3 coding DNA: TGTGCCAGCACCCTGGGTAGGTACAAGAACACTGAAGCTTTCTTT. The encoded protein is CASTLGRYKNTEAFF.

The chain has TRBV7-8 and TRBJ2-5, with 7 bases aligning to TRBD1. V was pared by 5 bases and J by 2 bases, with 5 bases of the junction left unmatched. Germline values: CDR1 SGHVS, CDR2 FQNEAQ. The CDR3 is 14 residues long. CDR3 in DNA: TGTGCCAGCAGCACCAGGGGACAGCAAGAGACCCAGTACTTC. Its protein product is CASSTRGQQETQYF.

V gene TRBV9 combines with J gene TRBJ2-1, with 8 positions matching TRBD2. V was pared by 0 bases and J by 8 bases, with 7 bases of the junction left unmatched. Germline loops: CDR1 SGDLS, CDR2 YYNGEE. The CDR3 has 15 residues. CDR3 DNA sequence: TGTGCCAGCAGCGTAGATGCGGGAGGAGTTGATGAGCAGTTCTTC. Amino acid sequence: CASSVDAGGVDEQFF.

This sequence joins TRBV5-4 and TRBJ1-1; tentatively, D is TRBD1 (5 bases). The V gene lost 7 bases and the J gene lost 5 bases, with 12 bases spanning the gap. The CDR3 is made up of 12 amino acids. Germline V CDR1 and CDR2: SGHNT, YYREEE (reference sequence). The CDR3 nucleotides are TGTGCCAGCGGGGCGGAGGTAACTGAAGCTTTCTTT. Protein product: CASGAEVTEAFF.

This clone was seen just once. The chain links TRBV6-5 to TRBJ1-4; no firm D call. Deletions cut 8 bases from V and 8 bases from J, with 15 bases between. This CDR3 contains 13 residues. Germline CDR1 is MNHEY and CDR2 is SVGAGI. CDR3 in amino acids: CASRAWEGEKLFF. CDR3 nucleotide sequence: TGTGCCAGCCGAGCATGGGAGGGCGAAAAACTGTTTTTT.

V gene TRBV5-4 combines with J gene TRBJ2-1; 11 nucleotides line up with TRBD2. This CDR3 is built from 15 residues. The V gene end was trimmed by 4 bases and the J gene end by 7 bases; junction bases not matched to a gene: 7. The germline CDR1 and CDR2 sequences are SGHNT and YYREEE (reference sequence). CDR3 in DNA: TGTGCCAGCAGCCAGACTAGCGGGACGGTAAATGAGCAGTTCTTC. Translation gives CASSQTSGTVNEQFF.

As to this clone: Germline is not matched at one junction end, which may reflect a read error. V is TRBV7-7 and J is TRBJ2-1, with TRBD2 matching over 7 bases. CDR1 and CDR2 from the germline V gene are SSHAT and FNYEAQ (reference sequence). The CDR3 spans 15 residues. CDR3 in DNA: TGTGCTAGCAGCTTAGGTAGCGGGCGCCACAATGAGCAGTTCTTC. Its protein product is CASSLGSGRHNEQFF.

The chain joins TRBV18 to TRBJ1-4; D is perhaps TRBD1 (5 bases). This CDR3 spans 16 amino acids. V lost 3 bases to trimming and J lost 7 bases, with 18 bases between them. Per germline, CDR1 KGHSH and CDR2 LQKENI. CDR3 sequence reads: CASSPSPGTAGEKLFF. The CDR3 nucleotides are TGTGCCAGCTCACCCTCTCCAGGGACGGCGGGTGAAAAACTGTTTTTT.